One and the same sample provided the 21 T cell receptor beta chains below, sequenced in a study of T-cell memory formation after mild COVID-19. TCRdb processed the 5' RACE reads anew with MiXCR; each CDR3 protein has one entry. The data contain 190,000 or so distinct CDR3 sequences, around a fifth of them singletons. The source material was PBMCs or a T cell subset sorted from them (not recorded which). The origin of the receptors is an adult woman who had mild COVID-19 (a few samples of this study predate the infection). Cell type and time point are not known.

The chain uses TRBV29-1 and TRBJ2-7, with D possibly matching TRBD2 (5 bases). Germline V gene sequence: CDR1 SQVTM, CDR2 ANQGSEA. The CDR3 sequence is 13 residues long. With 2 bases removed from V and 2 bases from J, the gap between germline ends came to 10 bases. CDR3 in DNA: TGCAGCGTTGAAAGCGGATCGACCTACGAGCAGTACTTC. It translates to CSVESGSTYEQYF.

This clonotype was detected only a few times. The gene calls are TRBV20-1 and TRBJ2-1; 8 nucleotides line up with TRBD2. This CDR3 is built from 15 residues. V trimming: 2 bases; J trimming: 0 bases; junction bases outside the gene matches: 3. From germline, CDR1 is DFQATT and CDR2 SNEGSKA (reference sequence). This CDR3 reads CSARSGTSSYNEQFF. The DNA of the CDR3 is TGCAGTGCTAGATCCGGGACTAGCTCCTACAATGAGCAGTTCTTC.

CDR3 region: CASSLELPDEQYF. The CDR3 DNA is TGTGCCAGCAGCTTAGAGCTGCCCGACGAGCAGTACTTC. The rearrangement joins TRBV11-2 to TRBJ2-7, with D hard to call. This CDR3 has 13 amino acids. Germline V lookup: CDR1 SGHAT, CDR2 FQNNGV. V was clipped by 0 bases and J by 5 bases, with 8 bases between them. The variable domain in full, completed from reference TRBV11-2 and TRBJ2-7, reads EAGVAQSPRYKIIEKRQSVAFWCNPISGHATLYWYQQILGQGPKLLIQFQNNGVVDDSQLPKDRFSAERLKGVDSTLKIQPAKLEDSAVYLCASSLELPDEQYFGPGTRLTVT.

This chain links TRBV14 with TRBJ2-1; unclear D gene. The ends were cut back, 1 base at V and 13 bases at J, with 8 bases in the middle. The CDR3 spans 11 residues. In germline, CDR1 is SGHDN, CDR2 FVKESK. The CDR3 loop is CASSQVAEQFF. As DNA, the CDR3 is TGTGCCAGCAGCCAAGTTGCAGAACAGTTCTTC.

This clonotype was observed a few times. The CDR3 loop reads CSARDPTYEQYF. The CDR3 coding sequence is TGCAGTGCTAGAGATCCTACCTACGAGCAGTACTTC. This chain uses TRBV20-1 with TRBJ2-7; D is undetermined. The germline CDR1 and CDR2 sequences are DFQATT and SNEGSKA (reference sequence). V lost 0 bases and J lost 2, with 5 bases in between. The CDR3 spans 12 residues.

In its sample, this clonotype was seen a few times. CDR3 protein: CASSTDSGYEQFF. CDR3 coding DNA: TGTGCCAGCAGCACGGACAGCGGGTATGAGCAGTTCTTC. The chain uses TRBV11-2 and TRBJ2-1; D is possibly TRBD1 or TRBD2 (6 bases each). The length of the CDR3 is 13 residues. Germline values: CDR1 SGHAT, CDR2 FQNNGV. V was pared by 5 bases and J by 8 bases, with 13 bases between.

The chain is built from TRBV7-9 and TRBJ2-7, with no clear D. The CDR3 sequence is 12 residues long. Trimming removed 5 bases from V and 3 bases from J, with 8 bases in between. Germline CDR1 and CDR2: SEHNR and FQNEAQ (reference sequence). The CDR3 bases are TGTGCCAGCAGCCCCCCGGACTACGAGCAGTACTTC. This sequence encodes CASSPPDYEQYF.

This clonotype occurred once. The chain recombines TRBV5-5 with TRBJ2-7; D is possibly TRBD1 (6 bases). This CDR3 has 13 residues. Germline CDR1 and CDR2: SGHKS and YYEKEE (reference sequence). Trimming took 7 bases from V and 3 from J, leaving 14 bases between them. The CDR3 DNA sequence: TGTGCCAGCTCCACGCCAGGGGACTACGAGCAGTACTTC. Translation: CASSTPGDYEQYF.

J is TRBJ2-1 and V is TRBV4-1; 9 bases are shared with TRBD2. The germline CDR1 and CDR2 sequences are MGHRA and YSYEKL. The CDR3 covers 14 residues. V trimming: 6 bases; J trimming: 8 bases; junction bases outside the gene matches: 8. This CDR3 reads CASRRAGGSDEQFF. CDR3 DNA sequence: TGCGCCAGCAGAAGAGCGGGGGGCTCCGATGAGCAGTTCTTC.

This clonotype was seen only a few times. The chain uses TRBV4-3 and TRBJ2-1; 8 nucleotides agree with TRBD2. CDR3 size: 14 residues. V gave up 6 bases and J gave up 8 bases; unmatched junction bases: 9. CDR1 is LGHNA and CDR2 is YSLEER in the germline V gene. CDR3 in amino acids: CASRTSETVDEQFF. In DNA, the CDR3 is TGCGCCAGCAGGACTAGCGAGACAGTGGATGAGCAGTTCTTC.

V gene TRBV7-3 combines with J gene TRBJ2-5, with TRBD2 matching 13 bases. V lost 3 bases, J lost 0 bases, and 1 base stayed unmatched. Germline CDR1 SGHTA, CDR2 FQGTGA. CDR3 length equals 16 residues. The CDR3 loop is CASSLGLAGNQETQYF. The CDR3 DNA is TGTGCCAGCAGCTTGGGACTAGCGGGAAACCAAGAGACCCAGTACTTC.

The rearrangement joins TRBV19 to TRBJ2-1; TRBD2 matches at 13 bases. The germline gives CDR1 LNHDA, CDR2 SQIVND (reference sequence). V gave up 5 bases and J gave up 7 bases; unmatched junction bases: 5. This CDR3 has 15 amino acids. The CDR3 DNA sequence: TGTGCCAGTAGTTTAACTAGCGGGGGGGCGAATGAGCAGTTCTTC. Protein product: CASSLTSGGANEQFF.

This clonotype showed up just once. This chain links TRBV4-3 with TRBJ1-2; D is unresolved. V dropped 0 bases and J dropped 6 bases, with 14 bases sitting between them. Germline CDR1 LGHNA, CDR2 YSLEER. The CDR3 is 15 residues long. The CDR3 reads CASSQDTLGANGYTF. DNA for the CDR3: TGCGCCAGCAGCCAAGATACCTTGGGCGCGAATGGCTACACCTTC.

There are a few counts of this clonotype. V usage is TRBV7-9 and J usage is TRBJ2-2; possible D gene TRBD2, 7 bases. The CDR3 is made up of 16 amino acids. The V end was cut by 5 bases, the J end by 2 bases, with 15 bases between. Looked up from germline, CDR1 is SEHNR and CDR2 is FQNEAQ (reference sequence). CDR3 coding DNA: TGTGCCAGCAGCCCCGGAGGGGGGGCTAACACCGGGGAGCTGTTTTTT. Protein: CASSPGGGANTGELFF. The variable domain in full, with the rest retrieved from reference TRBV7-9 and TRBJ2-2, is DTGVSQNPRHKITKRGQNVTFRCDPISEHNRLYWYRQTLGQGPEFLTYFQNEAQLEKSRLLSDRFSAERPKGSFSTLEIQRTEQGDSAMYLCASSPGGGANTGELFFGEGSRLTVL.

The J gene is TRBJ2-1, the V gene TRBV7-8; weak D call: TRBD2 (5 bases). The CDR3 runs to 16 residues. V lost 1 base and J lost 2, with 12 bases in between. CDR1 is SGHVS, CDR2 FQNEAQ, per germline. This chain's CDR3 is CASSLVAAVPYNEQFF. Written as DNA, the CDR3 is TGTGCCAGCAGCTTAGTAGCAGCGGTCCCCTACAATGAGCAGTTCTTC. Using reference TRBV7-8 and TRBJ2-1 for the parts outside the CDR3, the full variable domain is GAGVSQSPRYKVAKRGQDVALRCDPISGHVSLFWYQQALGQGPEFLTYFQNEAQLDKSGLPSDRFFAERPEGSVSTLKIQRTQQEDSAVYLCASSLVAAVPYNEQFFGPGTRLTVL.

This clonotype was counted between two and nine times. V usage is TRBV5-1 and J usage is TRBJ2-1; the match to TRBD2 covers 7 bases. The V segment lost 4 bases and the J segment 8 bases; nucleotides outside the gene matches: 15. The CDR3 extends over 16 amino acids. Germline CDR1 reads SGHRS; CDR2 reads YFSETQ. CDR3 protein: CASSGSGTTPWDEQFF. As DNA, the CDR3 is TGCGCCAGCAGCGGCTCCGGGACTACCCCCTGGGATGAGCAGTTCTTC.

This clonotype has just a few counts. The rearrangement links TRBV11-2 to TRBJ2-7; 7 positions agree with TRBD2. Unmatched junction bases numbered 9, after V lost 5 bases and J lost 5 bases. The CDR3 spans 14 residues. In germline, CDR1 is SGHAT, CDR2 FQNNGV. The CDR3 loop is CASSLPAGVNEQYF. For the CDR3, the DNA is TGTGCCAGCAGCCTCCCGGCGGGGGTCAACGAGCAGTACTTC. Full variable domain (rest looked up from reference TRBV11-2 and TRBJ2-7): EAGVAQSPRYKIIEKRQSVAFWCNPISGHATLYWYQQILGQGPKLLIQFQNNGVVDDSQLPKDRFSAERLKGVDSTLKIQPAKLEDSAVYLCASSLPAGVNEQYFGPGTRLTVT.

This clonotype was observed a few times. The chain carries TRBV2 and TRBJ1-2, with no clear D. The CDR3 length is 14 residues. Trimming cost V 4 bases and J 0 bases, with 9 bases left between them. In germline, CDR1 is SNHLY, CDR2 FYNNEI. DNA of the CDR3: TGTGCCAGCAGTGTGGGCCCAGCTAACTATGGCTACACCTTC. It encodes CASSVGPANYGYTF.

This clonotype showed up just a few times. This chain links TRBV19 with TRBJ2-7; D possibly corresponds to TRBD1 (5 bases). The germline gives CDR1 LNHDA, CDR2 SQIVND (reference sequence). The CDR3 consists of 12 residues. V lost 3 bases to trimming and J lost 6 bases, with 9 bases between them. CDR3 region: CASSIGRGEQYF. In DNA, the CDR3 is TGTGCCAGTAGTATCGGAAGGGGCGAGCAGTACTTC.

This clonotype has only a few counts. J is TRBJ2-1 and V is TRBV6-2 or TRBV6-3; no clear D. V lost 0 bases, J lost 1 base, and 10 bases lay in between. This CDR3 is 16 amino acids long. Per germline, CDR1 MNHEY and CDR2 SVGEGT. CDR3 residues: CASSYSSVRSYNEQFF. The CDR3 DNA reads TGTGCCAGCAGTTACTCGTCCGTTAGATCCTACAATGAGCAGTTCTTC.

With respect to this clonotype: One end of the junction does not line up with germline, which may come from a read error. This chain connects TRBV7-7 to TRBJ2-1; D is perhaps TRBD1 (6 bases). The CDR3 is 17 amino acids. Germline loops: CDR1 SSHAT, CDR2 FNYEAQ (reference sequence). The CDR3, as DNA: TGTGCTAGCAGCTTAGGAGAGGTGGGGGCCCCCTACAATGAGCAGTTCTTC. Translated: CASSLGEVGAPYNEQFF. The variable domain in full, with the rest retrieved from reference TRBV7-7 and TRBJ2-1, is GAGVSQSPRYKVTKRGQDVTLRCDPISSHATLYWYQQALGQGPEFLTYFNYEAQPDKSGLPSDRFSAERPEGSISTLTIQRTEQRDSAMYRCASSLGEVGAPYNEQFFGPGTRLTVL.